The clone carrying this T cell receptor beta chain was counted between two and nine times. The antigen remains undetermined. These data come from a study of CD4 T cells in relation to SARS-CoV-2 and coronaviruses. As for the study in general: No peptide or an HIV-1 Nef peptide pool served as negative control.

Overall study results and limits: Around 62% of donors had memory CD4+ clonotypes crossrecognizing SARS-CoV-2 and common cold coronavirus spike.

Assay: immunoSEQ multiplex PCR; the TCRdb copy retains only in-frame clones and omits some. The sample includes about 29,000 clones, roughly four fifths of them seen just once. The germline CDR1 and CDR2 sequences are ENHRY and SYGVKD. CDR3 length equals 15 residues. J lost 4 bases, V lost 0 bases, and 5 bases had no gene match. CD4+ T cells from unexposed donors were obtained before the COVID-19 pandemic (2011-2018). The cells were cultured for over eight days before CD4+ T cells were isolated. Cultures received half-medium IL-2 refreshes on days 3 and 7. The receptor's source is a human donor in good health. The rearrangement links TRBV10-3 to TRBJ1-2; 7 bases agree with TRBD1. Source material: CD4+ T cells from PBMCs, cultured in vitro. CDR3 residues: CAISESGQNFYGYTF. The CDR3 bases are TGTGCCATCAGTGAGTCGGGACAGAACTTCTATGGCTACACCTTC.